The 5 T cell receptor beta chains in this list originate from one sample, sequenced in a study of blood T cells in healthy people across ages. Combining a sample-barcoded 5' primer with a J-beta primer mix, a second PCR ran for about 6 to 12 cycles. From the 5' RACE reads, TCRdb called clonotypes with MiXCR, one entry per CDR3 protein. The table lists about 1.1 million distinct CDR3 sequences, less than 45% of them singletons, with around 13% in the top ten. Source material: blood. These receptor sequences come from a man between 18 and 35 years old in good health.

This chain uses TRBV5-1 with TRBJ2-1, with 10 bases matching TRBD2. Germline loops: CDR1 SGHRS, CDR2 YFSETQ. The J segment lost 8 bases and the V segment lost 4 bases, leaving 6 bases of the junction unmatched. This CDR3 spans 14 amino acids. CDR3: CASSTGLAIYEQFF. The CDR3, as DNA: TGCGCCAGCAGCACGGGACTAGCGATATATGAGCAGTTCTTC.

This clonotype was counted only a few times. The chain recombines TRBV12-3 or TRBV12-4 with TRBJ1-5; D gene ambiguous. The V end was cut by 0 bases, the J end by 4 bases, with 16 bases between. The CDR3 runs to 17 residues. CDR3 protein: CASSLAVGWGLNQPQHF. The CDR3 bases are TGTGCCAGCAGTTTAGCGGTCGGGTGGGGTCTTAATCAGCCCCAGCATTTT.

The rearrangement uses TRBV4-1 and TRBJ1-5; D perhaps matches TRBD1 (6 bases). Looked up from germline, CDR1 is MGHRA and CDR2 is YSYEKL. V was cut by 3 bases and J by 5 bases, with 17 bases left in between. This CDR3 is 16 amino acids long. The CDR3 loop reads CASSHQEGGSYQPQHF. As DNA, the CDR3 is TGCGCCAGCAGCCACCAAGAAGGGGGATCCTATCAGCCCCAGCATTTT.

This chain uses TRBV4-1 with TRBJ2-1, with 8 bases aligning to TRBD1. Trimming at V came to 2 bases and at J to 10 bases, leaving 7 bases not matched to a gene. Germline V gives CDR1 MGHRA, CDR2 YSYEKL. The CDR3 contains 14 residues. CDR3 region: CASSQRTGPYEQFF. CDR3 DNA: TGCGCCAGCAGCCAACGGACAGGGCCCTACGAGCAGTTCTTC.

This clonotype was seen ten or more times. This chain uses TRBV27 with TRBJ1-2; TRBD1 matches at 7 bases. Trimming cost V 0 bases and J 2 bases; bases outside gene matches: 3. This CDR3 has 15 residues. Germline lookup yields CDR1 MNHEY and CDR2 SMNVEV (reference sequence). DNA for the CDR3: TGTGCCAGCAGTTTATCTAGGGGACAGAACTATGGCTACACCTTC. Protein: CASSLSRGQNYGYTF.